This T cell receptor (beta chain) originates from a study of cytomegalovirus exposure and HLA in healthy donors. Germline assignment: CDR1 MDHEN and CDR2 SYDVKM. Trimming at V came to 5 bases and at J to 1 base, leaving 3 bases not matched to a gene. The CDR3 has 16 residues. This PCR relied on a set of 60 Vbeta primers and 13 Jbeta primers. The data were produced by immunoSEQ multiplex PCR, yet TCRdb's version contains in-frame clones alone and is incomplete. The sample includes about 110,000 clones, more than 75% seen only once; the top ten take around 2%. This clone turned up a few times. The TCR was taken from a man aged 40-49 years in good health and CMV-seronegative. Sequenced sample: PBMCs. This sequence joins TRBV28 and TRBJ2-2; 11 bases are shared with TRBD2. The CDR3 sequence: CASSLGTSGNTGELFF. The DNA of the CDR3 is TGTGCCAGCAGTCTCGGGACTAGCGGGAACACCGGGGAGCTGTTTTTT.